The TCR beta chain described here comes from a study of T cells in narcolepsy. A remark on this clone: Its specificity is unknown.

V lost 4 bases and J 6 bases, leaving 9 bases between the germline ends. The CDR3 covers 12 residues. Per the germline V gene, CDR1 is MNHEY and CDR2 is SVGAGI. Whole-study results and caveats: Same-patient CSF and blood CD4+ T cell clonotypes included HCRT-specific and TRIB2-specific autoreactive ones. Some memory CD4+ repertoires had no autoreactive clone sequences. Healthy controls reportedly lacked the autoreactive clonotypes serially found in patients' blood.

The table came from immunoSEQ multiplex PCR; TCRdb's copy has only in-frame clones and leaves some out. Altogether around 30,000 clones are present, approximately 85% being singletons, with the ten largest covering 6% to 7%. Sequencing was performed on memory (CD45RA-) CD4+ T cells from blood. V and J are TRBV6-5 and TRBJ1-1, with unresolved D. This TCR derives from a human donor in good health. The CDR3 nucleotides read TGTGCCAGCAGTTCCATGGTATCTGAAGCTTTCTTT. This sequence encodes CASSSMVSEAFF.